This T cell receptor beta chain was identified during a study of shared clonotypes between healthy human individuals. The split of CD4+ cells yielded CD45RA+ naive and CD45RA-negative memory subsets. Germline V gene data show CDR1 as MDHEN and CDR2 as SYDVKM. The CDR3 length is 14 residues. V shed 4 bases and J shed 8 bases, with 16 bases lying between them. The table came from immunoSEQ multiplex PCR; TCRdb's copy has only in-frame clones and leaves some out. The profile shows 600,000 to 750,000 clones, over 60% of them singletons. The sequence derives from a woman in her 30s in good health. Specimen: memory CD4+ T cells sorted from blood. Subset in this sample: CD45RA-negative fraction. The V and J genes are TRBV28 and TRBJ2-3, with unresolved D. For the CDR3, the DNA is TGTGCCAGCAGTTCCCCATCCTTACCCGGTACGCAGTATTTT. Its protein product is CASSSPSLPGTQYF.